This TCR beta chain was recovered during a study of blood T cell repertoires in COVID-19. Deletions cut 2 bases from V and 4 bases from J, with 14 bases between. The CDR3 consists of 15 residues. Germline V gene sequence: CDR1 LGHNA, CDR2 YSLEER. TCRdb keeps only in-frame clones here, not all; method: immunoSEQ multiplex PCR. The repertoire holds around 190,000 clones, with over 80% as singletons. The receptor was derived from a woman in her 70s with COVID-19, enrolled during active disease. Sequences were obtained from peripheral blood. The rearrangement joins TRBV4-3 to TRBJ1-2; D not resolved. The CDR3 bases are TGCGCCAGCAGCCAATATGTTCGAGGCGGCTATGGCTACACCTTC. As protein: CASSQYVRGGYGYTF.